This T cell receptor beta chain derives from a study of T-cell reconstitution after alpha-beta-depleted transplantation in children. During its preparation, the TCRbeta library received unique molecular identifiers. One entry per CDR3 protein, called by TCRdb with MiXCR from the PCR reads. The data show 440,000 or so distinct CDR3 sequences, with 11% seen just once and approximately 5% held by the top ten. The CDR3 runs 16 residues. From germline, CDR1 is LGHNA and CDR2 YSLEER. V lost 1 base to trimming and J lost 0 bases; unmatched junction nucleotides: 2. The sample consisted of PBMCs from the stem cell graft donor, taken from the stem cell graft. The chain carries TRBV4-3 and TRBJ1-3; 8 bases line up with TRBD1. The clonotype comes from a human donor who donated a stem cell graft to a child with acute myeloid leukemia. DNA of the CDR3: TGCGCCAGCAGCCAAGGACAGGGGAGCTCTGGAAACACCATATATTTT. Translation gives CASSQGQGSSGNTIYF.